This T cell receptor (beta chain) derives from a study of cytomegalovirus exposure and HLA in healthy donors. General study findings and limits: Later analysis placed DRB1 highest and HLA-C lowest in TCR association rates, which differed by HLA locus. Researchers reported in a later analysis that a missense DCLRE1C variant was tied to TCR beta V- and J-gene trimming. Common viral pathogens (according to a later analysis) appeared linked to several of the most significant clusters. The investigators catalogued 180 or so TCR beta chains as cytomegalovirus-associated.

With 60 Vbeta and 13 Jbeta primers, the PCR was carried out. Clones were sequenced by immunoSEQ multiplex PCR, and TCRdb holds only the in-frame ones, with some missing. The table for this sample gives 200,000 or so clones. Concerning this clone: Its antigen remains unknown.

This receptor was identified in a boy aged 10-17 years in good health and CMV-seronegative. Material: PBMCs.

The CDR3 loop is CSARTPETQYF. Written as DNA, the CDR3 is TGCAGTGCTAGAACTCCGGAGACCCAGTACTTC. The V call is TRBV20-1, the J call TRBJ2-5, with unresolved D. CDR1 DFQATT and CDR2 SNEGSKA come from the germline V gene (reference sequence). Trimming took off 2 bases at V and 5 bases at J, with 6 bases between the two ends. The CDR3 length is 11 residues.